This T cell receptor beta chain came from a study of T cell changes during pregnancy in multiple sclerosis. Using immunoSEQ multiplex PCR, the repertoire was profiled, and TCRdb retains in-frame clones only, with some absent. Among 60,000 to 65,000 clones, 80% to 95% were seen once, and the ten largest hold approximately 1.5%. Per the germline V gene, CDR1 is SGHAT and CDR2 is FQNNGV. The CDR3 runs to 13 residues. Deletions cut 5 bases from V and 8 bases from J, with 13 bases between. This chain joins TRBV11-2 and TRBJ2-1; D possibly corresponds to TRBD1 (6 bases). The source of this sequence is a female donor with multiple sclerosis, enrolled in a pregnancy study. The sample consisted of peripheral blood, taken in the second trimester of pregnancy. CDR3 residues: CASSDRMNDEQFF. CDR3 bases: TGTGCCAGCAGCGACAGGATGAACGATGAGCAGTTCTTC.